The rows below give T cell receptor beta chains drawn from one sample of a study of cytomegalovirus exposure and HLA in healthy donors. Measured with immunoSEQ multiplex PCR; TCRdb has only the in-frame clones, and not every one. This table holds about 100,000 clones, 65% to 90% found once. Sequencing was done on a sample of PBMCs. All receptors come from a woman aged 70-85 years in good health and CMV-seropositive. The CDR3 runs from the conserved cysteine through the conserved F or W. The D gene is left open where the match is weak. Rows may omit the clone size; those that give it use once, few, many or a size class.

CDR3aa,CDR3nt,j_gene,v_gene,abundance,d_gene
CASRRLALEQYF,TGTGCCAGCAGGCGGCTTGCTCTCGAGCAGTACTTC,TRBJ2-7,TRBV2,once,.
CASSQGGTGSYEQYF,TGCGCCAGCAGCCAAGGGGGGACAGGCTCCTACGAGCAGTACTTC,TRBJ2-7,TRBV4-1,.,TRBD1
CASSSGGSGEKLFF,TGCGCCAGCAGCTCGGGGGGGTCAGGCGAAAAACTGTTTTTT,TRBJ1-4,TRBV5-1,.,.
CASSLETLNTGELFF,TGTGCCAGCAGTTTAGAGACACTGAACACCGGGGAGCTGTTTTTT,TRBJ2-2,TRBV28,.,.
CASSIDRVSGNTIYF,TGTGCCAGTAGTATCGACAGGGTCTCTGGAAACACCATATATTTT,TRBJ1-3,TRBV19,.,TRBD1
CASSTRGGQETQYF,TGTGCCAGCAGTACCCGGGGGGGGCAAGAGACCCAGTACTTC,TRBJ2-5,TRBV6-5,few,TRBD2
CASSFRMGQQFSNQPQHF,TGTGCCAGCAGCTTCAGGATGGGACAACAGTTTAGCAATCAGCCCCAGCATTTT,TRBJ1-5,TRBV11-3,.,.
CASSLEAGGKEEQYF,TGTGCCAGCAGCTTAGAGGCAGGGGGTAAGGAGGAGCAGTACTTC,TRBJ2-7,TRBV7-2,.,TRBD1
CASSPRAATDTQYF,TGTGCCAGCTCACCCAGGGCGGCCACAGATACGCAGTATTTT,TRBJ2-3,TRBV18,.,.
CSVDGGGGSYNEQFF,TGCAGCGTTGATGGTGGCGGAGGGTCCTACAATGAGCAGTTCTTC,TRBJ2-1,TRBV29-1,.,.
CASSFPGTQYF,TGTGCCAGCAGCTTCCCAGGGACCCAGTACTTC,TRBJ2-5,TRBV7-9,.,.
CASSQDRLQTRNTIYF,TGTGCCAGCAGCCAAGATCGATTACAAACAAGAAACACCATATATTTT,TRBJ1-3,TRBV4-2,.,.
CASSLDRSPGELFF,TGTGCCAGCAGCTTAGACAGAAGCCCCGGGGAGCTGTTTTTT,TRBJ2-2,TRBV7-2,once,.
CASSMWREVDEQFF,TGTGCCAGTAGTATGTGGAGGGAGGTGGATGAGCAGTTCTTC,TRBJ2-1,TRBV19,.,.
CASSLAGVSPLHF,TGCGCCAGCAGCTTGGCAGGGGTTTCACCCCTCCACTTT,TRBJ1-6,TRBV5-1,.,.
CASIGLGHYNEQFF,TGTGCCAGCATCGGTTTGGGACACTACAATGAGCAGTTCTTC,TRBJ2-1,TRBV6-6,few,.
CASRQGRSNEKLFF,TGTGCCAGCAGACAGGGGAGGTCCAATGAAAAACTGTTTTTT,TRBJ1-4,TRBV2,.,TRBD1
CASSWGTSDNEQFF,TGCGCCAGCAGCTGGGGGACTAGCGACAATGAGCAGTTCTTC,TRBJ2-1,TRBV5-1,.,TRBD2
CAWSTGGSPWGEQYF,TGTGCCTGGAGTACAGGGGGCTCCCCTTGGGGCGAGCAGTACTTC,TRBJ2-7,TRBV30,.,TRBD1
CASSAGLAGARYEQYF,TGTGCCAGCAGTGCGGGACTAGCGGGCGCGAGGTACGAGCAGTACTTC,TRBJ2-7,TRBV2,.,TRBD2
CASSQGTGDYQPQHF,TGCGCCAGCAGCCAAGGGACAGGGGACTATCAGCCCCAGCATTTT,TRBJ1-5,TRBV4-3,.,TRBD1
CASSPHPTSGSRVEQFF,TGTGCCAGCAGCCCGCACCCGACTAGCGGGAGCAGGGTTGAGCAGTTCTTC,TRBJ2-1,TRBV9,.,TRBD2
CASSATGSNTEAFF,TGTGCCAGCAGCGCGACAGGGTCGAACACTGAAGCTTTCTTT,TRBJ1-1,TRBV9,once,TRBD1
CASSKAGGSTGNQPQHF,TGTGCCAGCAGCAAAGCAGGGGGTAGTACGGGCAATCAGCCCCAGCATTTT,TRBJ1-5,TRBV21-1,medium-sized,.
CASSFARSPYGYTF,TGTGCCAGCAGCTTCGCTCGGTCCCCCTATGGCTACACCTTC,TRBJ1-2,TRBV5-8,.,.
CASSLGGASVWFF,TGTGCCAGCAGCTTAGGAGGGGCTAGCGTGTGGTTCTTC,TRBJ2-1,TRBV7-9,once,.
CASRPEPGQSTDTQYF,TGTGCCAGCAGACCTGAACCGGGACAGTCCACAGATACGCAGTATTTT,TRBJ2-3,TRBV7-2,few,TRBD1
CASSLERSGRSTGELFF,TGCGCCAGCAGCCTAGAGAGGTCCGGGAGGAGCACCGGGGAGCTGTTTTTT,TRBJ2-2,TRBV4-3,few,TRBD2
CASSLDLYRAPYEQYF,TGTGCCAGCAGCTTAGATCTGTACAGGGCCCCTTACGAGCAGTACTTC,TRBJ2-7,TRBV11-3,.,.
CASSPPWQFAISGDTIYF,TGTGCCAGCAGTCCCCCCTGGCAATTTGCGATCTCTGGAGACACCATATATTTT,TRBJ1-3,TRBV28,.,.
CASSLGLGQGAGSTEAFF,TGTGCCAGCAGCTTAGGGCTGGGACAGGGGGCAGGGAGCACTGAAGCTTTCTTT,TRBJ1-1,TRBV11-3,.,TRBD1
CASGLPRQGPNTGELFF,TGTGCTAGTGGTTTGCCCCGACAGGGGCCCAACACCGGGGAGCTGTTTTTT,TRBJ2-2,TRBV12-5,once,TRBD1
CAWSASGLNYGYTF,TGTGCCTGGAGTGCTTCGGGACTTAACTATGGCTACACCTTC,TRBJ1-2,TRBV30,.,.
CASTPQGGRNYGYTF,TGCGCCAGCACCCCACAGGGGGGACGAAACTATGGCTACACCTTC,TRBJ1-2,TRBV10-1,few,TRBD1
CASSQVSGGRGYTF,TGTGCCAGCAGCCAAGTTTCAGGGGGAAGGGGCTACACCTTC,TRBJ1-2,TRBV14,.,TRBD1
CASSVVGQNTGELFF,TGTGCCAGCAGCGTAGTAGGACAGAACACCGGGGAGCTGTTTTTT,TRBJ2-2,TRBV9,.,.
CASWSRYSEGYTF,TGTGCCAGTTGGAGCCGCTATAGTGAGGGCTACACCTTC,TRBJ1-2,TRBV19,.,.
CASSEQGYTGELFF,TGCGCCAGCAGTGAGCAGGGATACACCGGGGAGCTGTTTTTT,TRBJ2-2,TRBV10-1,.,.
CASSIFGASGSFDTQYF,TGTGCCAGTAGTATTTTCGGGGCTAGCGGGAGTTTTGATACGCAGTATTTT,TRBJ2-3,TRBV19,.,TRBD2
CASSVSDRENSPLHF,TGTGCCAGCAGCGTTTCGGACAGGGAGAATTCACCCCTCCACTTT,TRBJ1-6,TRBV9,.,TRBD1
CASSQDRLLDRRTEAFF,TGCGCCAGCAGCCAAGACCGACTATTGGACAGGAGGACTGAAGCTTTCTTT,TRBJ1-1,TRBV4-1,.,TRBD1
CASTDVASGGETQYF,TGTGCCAGTACCGATGTGGCTAGCGGGGGTGAGACCCAGTACTTC,TRBJ2-5,TRBV19,.,TRBD2
CASRNIGGTDTQYF,TGTGCCAGCAGAAACATCGGGGGGACAGATACGCAGTATTTT,TRBJ2-3,TRBV28,.,TRBD2
CASSMGQRKSSAFF,TGTGCCAGCAGCATGGGACAGAGGAAGTCGTCAGCTTTCTTT,TRBJ1-1,TRBV7-9,few,TRBD1
CASRRPTGVTGELFF,TGTGCCAGCAGACGCCCTACAGGGGTCACCGGGGAGCTGTTTTTT,TRBJ2-2,TRBV6-5,few,TRBD1
CSVARGQGSEQFF,TGCAGCGTTGCTCGGGGACAGGGGAGTGAGCAGTTCTTC,TRBJ2-1,TRBV29-1,.,TRBD1
CASSRLAEGPNEQFF,TGTGCCAGCAGCCGACTAGCGGAGGGCCCCAATGAGCAGTTCTTC,TRBJ2-1,TRBV21-1,.,.
CASSRATGGDNEKLFF,TGCGCCAGCAGCCGAGCTACCGGGGGGGATAATGAAAAACTGTTTTTT,TRBJ1-4,TRBV4-1,.,.
CASSKGRTGRTEAFF,TGTGCCAGCAGCAAAGGGAGGACAGGGAGGACTGAAGCTTTCTTT,TRBJ1-1,TRBV21-1,.,.
CASSQDWTARGGYTF,TGCGCCAGCAGCCAAGATTGGACGGCCCGAGGGGGCTACACCTTC,TRBJ1-2,TRBV4-3,once,.
CASSLGDGGFETQYF,TGTGCCAGCAGCTTGGGGGACGGGGGGTTTGAGACCCAGTACTTC,TRBJ2-5,TRBV7-9,.,TRBD2